One and the same sample provided the 11 T cell receptor beta chains below, sequenced in a study of lymphopenia after photon versus proton radiotherapy. Only in-frame clones appear in the TCRdb table, and some are missing; sequencing was by immunoSEQ multiplex PCR. The profile shows 68,000 or so clones, approximately 91% of them singletons. The sequencing here drew on peripheral blood, taken from a patient treated with photon-based radiotherapy. The receptors come from a woman in her 70s with pancreatic cancer.

The chain carries TRBV4-3 and TRBJ2-5, with 9 bases lining up with TRBD2. Germline V lookup: CDR1 LGHNA, CDR2 YSLEER. The CDR3 spans 13 residues. After removal of 4 bases from V and 3 bases from J, the junction contained 0 bases not matched to a gene. CDR3 nucleotides: TGCGCCAGCAGCCCTAGCGGGGAAGAGACCCAGTACTTC. Translated, it gives CASSPSGEETQYF.

The rearrangement links TRBV11-2 to TRBJ2-7; TRBD2 matches 7 bases. This CDR3 is built from 14 residues. Germline V gives CDR1 SGHAT, CDR2 FQNNGV. V gave up 5 bases and J gave up 3 bases; unmatched junction bases: 7. This CDR3 is CASSLLAGDYEQYF. Here the CDR3 DNA reads TGTGCCAGCAGCCTCTTGGCGGGGGACTACGAGCAGTACTTC.

This rearrangement joins TRBV28 to TRBJ2-7; D is undetermined. The CDR3 contains 15 residues. V lost 2 bases and J 3 bases, leaving 14 bases between the germline ends. CDR1 is MDHEN, CDR2 SYDVKM, per germline. The CDR3 loop reads CASSLTPAASYEQYF. CDR3 DNA: TGTGCCAGCAGTTTAACCCCGGCAGCGAGCTACGAGCAGTACTTC.

In this sample, this clone turned up a few times. The chain uses TRBV7-9 and TRBJ2-7; 7 bases fit TRBD2. V shed 1 base, J shed 2 bases, and the junction held 5 bases outside the gene matches. CDR3 length: 15 amino acids. Germline V gene data show CDR1 as SEHNR and CDR2 as FQNEAQ (reference sequence). CDR3 DNA sequence: TGTGCCAGCAGCTTAGGGGCGGGAGACCCCTACGAGCAGTACTTC. This encodes CASSLGAGDPYEQYF.

The CDR3 region has the DNA TGTGCCTGGACCGTAGACTCCACAGATACGCAGTATTTT. This encodes CAWTVDSTDTQYF. V usage is TRBV30 and J usage is TRBJ2-3; no definite D call. CDR3 length: 13 residues. Trimming took off 4 bases at V and 2 bases at J, with 10 bases between the two ends. Germline V CDR1 and CDR2: GTSNPN, SVGIG (reference sequence). The variable domain in full, completed from reference TRBV30 and TRBJ2-3, reads SQTIHQWPATLVQPVGSPLSLECTVEGTSNPNLYWYRQAAGRGLQLLFYSVGIGQISSEVPQNLSASRPQDRQFILSSKKLLLSDSGFYLCAWTVDSTDTQYFGPGTRLTVL.

The chain employs TRBV29-1 and TRBJ2-5; no reliable D call. V lost 4 bases and J 2 bases, leaving 23 bases between the germline ends. Germline assignment: CDR1 SQVTM and CDR2 ANQGSEA. CDR3 length: 17 amino acids. The CDR3 sequence is CSVGPTLGTRTQETQYF. The CDR3 region has the DNA TGCAGCGTTGGGCCCACGCTCGGTACAAGAACTCAAGAGACCCAGTACTTC.

The chain combines TRBV7-9 with TRBJ2-1; no clear D gene. The germline V gene encodes CDR1 SEHNR and CDR2 FQNEAQ (reference sequence). V was clipped by 5 bases and J by 6 bases, with 14 bases between them. This CDR3 has 14 residues. This CDR3 is CASSPDDPPNEQFF. The DNA of the CDR3 is TGTGCCAGCAGCCCCGACGACCCTCCCAATGAGCAGTTCTTC.

V and J are TRBV27 and TRBJ2-2, with 12 nucleotides matching TRBD1. Unmatched junction bases numbered 3, after V lost 2 bases and J lost 5 bases. Germline loops: CDR1 MNHEY, CDR2 SMNVEV (reference sequence). The CDR3 has 16 amino acids. The CDR3, as DNA: TGTGCCAGCAGTTTACGGGACAGGGGGCTTACCGGGGAGCTGTTTTTT. It encodes CASSLRDRGLTGELFF.

In this sample, this clone turned up once. The J gene is TRBJ2-2, the V gene TRBV7-2; 13 bases are shared with TRBD2. The CDR3 contains 19 residues. The V and J ends lost 5 bases and 3 bases, in that order; junction bases with no gene match: 12. Germline lookup yields CDR1 SGHTA and CDR2 FQGNSA. The CDR3 reads CASSPTRTSGSRHTGELFF. In DNA, the CDR3 is TGTGCCAGCAGCCCAACACGGACTAGCGGGAGCCGACACACCGGGGAGCTGTTTTTT. Filled out from reference TRBV7-2 and TRBJ2-2, the complete variable domain reads GAGVSQSPSNKVTEKGKDVELRCDPISGHTALYWYRQSLGQGLEFLIYFQGNSAPDKSGLPSDRFSAERTGGSVSTLTIQRTQQEDSAVYLCASSPTRTSGSRHTGELFFGEGSRLTVL.

CDR3 in amino acids: CASLAPLAVTQYF. The CDR3 DNA reads as TGTGCCTCCCTAGCCCCGCTAGCGGTTACGCAGTATTTT. The chain couples TRBV30 to TRBJ2-3, with 7 bases fitting TRBD2. CDR3 length: 13 residues. V lost 7 bases and J lost 8; bases outside the gene matches: 12. CDR1 GTSNPN and CDR2 SVGIG come from the germline V gene (reference sequence).

This sequence joins TRBV7-9 and TRBJ1-5; D is unclear. The CDR3 contains 13 residues. Germline V CDR1 and CDR2: SEHNR, FQNEAQ (reference sequence). Trimming cost V 1 base and J 7 bases, with 8 bases left between them. This CDR3 reads CASSLDGRQPQHF. The CDR3 bases are TGTGCCAGCAGCTTAGATGGGAGGCAGCCCCAGCATTTT.